A selection of T cell receptor beta chains follows, all from one sample in a study of cytomegalovirus exposure and HLA in healthy donors. The table came from immunoSEQ multiplex PCR; TCRdb's copy has only in-frame clones and leaves some out. The sample table sets out 91,000 or so clones. The material sequenced was PBMCs. The receptors stem from a woman aged 25-40 years in good health and CMV-seronegative. The CDR3 runs from the conserved cysteine through the conserved F or W. Each record gives: J gene, V gene, D gene, CDR3 protein, CDR3 DNA. D genes are given only for firm matches.

TRBJ2-3,TRBV29-1,TRBD1,CSVSGQDHRSDTQYF,TGCAGCGTCTCCGGACAGGACCATCGCTCAGATACGCAGTATTTT
TRBJ2-2,TRBV19,.,CASSIDTGGELFF,TGTGCCAGTAGTATAGATACGGGCGGGGAGCTGTTTTTT
TRBJ1-5,TRBV27,.,CASSFAGAGNQPQHF,TGTGCCAGCAGTTTTGCAGGGGCCGGCAATCAGCCCCAGCATTTT
TRBJ1-1,TRBV10-3,.,CATAENTEAFF,TGTGCCACCGCGGAGAACACTGAAGCTTTCTTT
TRBJ2-7,TRBV7-2,.,CASRATQRLDYEQYF,TGTGCCAGCAGAGCAACTCAGAGACTCGACTACGAGCAGTACTTC
TRBJ2-5,TRBV7-8,TRBD1,CASRKTGQETQYF,TGTGCCAGCAGGAAGACAGGGCAAGAGACCCAGTACTTC
TRBJ1-1,TRBV28,TRBD1,CASSLWGQGTEAFF,TGTGCCAGCAGTTTATGGGGACAGGGGACTGAAGCTTTCTTT
TRBJ1-2,TRBV10-1,TRBD1,CASSERRQGIYGYTF,TGCGCCAGCAGTGAGCGTAGACAGGGGATCTATGGCTACACCTTC
TRBJ2-7,TRBV27,.,CASTSRGDSSSYEQYF,TGTGCCAGCACCTCAAGGGGGGACAGTAGTTCCTACGAGCAGTACTTC
TRBJ2-5,TRBV28,.,CASSPRASRAVETQYF,TGTGCCAGCAGTCCCCGTGCTTCCAGGGCCGTAGAGACCCAGTACTTC
TRBJ1-5,TRBV7-6,TRBD1,CASSPAGGRGSQHF,TGTGCCAGCAGCCCGGCAGGGGGGAGAGGATCCCAGCATTTT
TRBJ2-7,TRBV5-1,TRBD2,CASSLLAGNSYEQYF,TGCGCCAGCAGCTTACTAGCGGGTAACTCCTACGAGCAGTACTTC
TRBJ2-7,TRBV7-2,TRBD2,CASSLEGTSGSGEQYF,TGTGCCAGCAGCTTAGAGGGGACTAGCGGGAGCGGTGAGCAGTACTTC
TRBJ1-6,TRBV2,.,CASSAGRGNSPLHF,TGTGCCAGCAGTGCGGGCAGGGGAAATTCACCCCTCCACTTT